The source of this TCR beta chain is a study of T cells in Graves' hyperthyroidism and ophthalmopathy. RNA transcripts were the template for amplifying TCR beta CDR3 regions. When the TCR CDR3 underwent first-round RT-PCR, the HTBI primer set was used. MiXCR, applied by TCRdb to the multiplex PCR reads, yields one record per CDR3 protein. The sample has around 700,000 distinct CDR3 sequences; approximately 19% are singletons. This CDR3 has 14 amino acids. CDR1 is SEHNR, CDR2 FQNEAQ, per germline (reference sequence). To note about this clonotype: The junction shows a germline mismatch at one end, possibly a read error.

The sample was blood. This sequence originates from a woman between 50 and 59 years old with Graves' hyperthyroidism that later progressed to Graves' ophthalmopathy. The genes are TRBV7-9 and TRBJ2-3; D not resolved. In DNA, the CDR3 is TGTGCCAGCAGCTTAGGGATGAGGAAAGATAGGCAGTATTTT. Its translation: CASSLGMRKDRQYF.